This T cell receptor beta chain was found in a study of T cell clonotyping in hematopoietic cell transplantation. Assay used: immunoSEQ multiplex PCR; TCRdb lists only in-frame clones, some missing. The sample includes about 8,000 clones, approximately 94% seen only once; the top ten take about 1.3%. Blood collection times were about day -28 and days 30, 100, 180 posttransplant. General observations from the study: No sorting was done, leaving CD4 and CD8 contributions mixed. At the given depth, recipient repertoires were over 97% de novo clonotypes. After transplant, recipient diversity fell while pathologically expanded clonotypes grew through day 180.

Deletions cut 5 bases from V and 3 bases from J, with 10 bases between. Germline values: CDR1 SGHAT, CDR2 FQNNGV. This CDR3 is built from 13 residues. As regards this clone: The antigen is unknown.

The input for sequencing was peripheral blood mononuclear cells, taken 30 days after allogeneic stem cell transplant. J is TRBJ2-5 and V is TRBV11-2, with unresolved D. The receptor comes from a male patient aged 55 to 69 who had an allogeneic stem cell transplant from an unrelated donor, so T cells may come from the graft donor. Some clones in this sample may be carry-over from other donors' samples. CDR3 residues: CASSTRIKETQYF. CDR3 coding DNA: TGTGCCAGCAGCACCAGGATAAAAGAGACCCAGTACTTC.